These T cell receptor beta chains were read from a single sample in a study of cytomegalovirus exposure and HLA in healthy donors. Generated by immunoSEQ multiplex PCR, the TCRdb table keeps only in-frame clones and is missing some. The sample contains some 180,000 clones, around three quarters of which appear only once. Sequenced input: PBMCs. The receptors shown here come from a woman aged 25 to 39 in good health and CMV-seronegative. The CDR3 runs from the conserved cysteine through the conserved F or W. The order of the fields is J gene, CDR3 length, V gene, clone size, D gene, CDR3 protein, CDR3 DNA. The D gene is left open where the match is weak. Size is omitted from some rows. Given values are once, few, many or a class for expanded clones.

j_call: TRBJ1-5
cdr3_length: 15
v_call: TRBV15
clone_size: -
d_call: -
cdr3_aa: CATSPELGENQPQHF
cdr3_nt: TGTGCCACCAGCCCAGAGTTAGGGGAAAATCAGCCCCAGCATTTT

j_call: TRBJ2-7
cdr3_length: 14
v_call: TRBV15
clone_size: -
d_call: TRBD2
cdr3_aa: CATSRRTSGGEQYF
cdr3_nt: TGTGCCACCAGCAGACGGACTAGCGGTGGCGAGCAGTACTTC

j_call: TRBJ1-3
cdr3_length: 16
v_call: TRBV4-1
clone_size: -
d_call: -
cdr3_aa: CASSHNTGSSGNTIYF
cdr3_nt: TGCGCCAGCAGCCACAATACAGGGAGCTCTGGAAACACCATATATTTT

j_call: TRBJ2-5
cdr3_length: 18
v_call: TRBV9
clone_size: -
d_call: -
cdr3_aa: CASSTRGSLAPGGETQYF
cdr3_nt: TGTGCCAGCAGCACCCGAGGATCTTTAGCCCCTGGAGGGGAGACCCAGTACTTC

j_call: TRBJ2-7
cdr3_length: 14
v_call: TRBV2
clone_size: -
d_call: -
cdr3_aa: CAGGSTGSIREQYF
cdr3_nt: TGTGCCGGAGGGTCGACAGGGTCGATCCGCGAGCAGTACTTC

j_call: TRBJ1-5
cdr3_length: 14
v_call: TRBV4-1
clone_size: -
d_call: -
cdr3_aa: CASSQVNSNQPQHF
cdr3_nt: TGCGCCAGCAGCCAAGTTAATAGCAATCAGCCCCAGCATTTT

j_call: TRBJ2-3
cdr3_length: 14
v_call: TRBV6-5
clone_size: -
d_call: -
cdr3_aa: CASSFSPIQDTQYF
cdr3_nt: TGTGCCAGCAGTTTTTCCCCAATTCAGGATACGCAGTATTTT

j_call: TRBJ2-7
cdr3_length: 14
v_call: TRBV5-1
clone_size: -
d_call: -
cdr3_aa: CASSSGRPPYEQYF
cdr3_nt: TGCGCCAGCAGCAGCGGAAGACCTCCCTACGAGCAGTACTTC

j_call: TRBJ2-4
cdr3_length: 17
v_call: TRBV13
clone_size: -
d_call: TRBD2
cdr3_aa: CASSPRSGLAILGIQYF
cdr3_nt: TGTGCCAGCAGCCCACGCTCGGGACTAGCCATACTAGGGATTCAGTACTTC

j_call: TRBJ1-1
cdr3_length: 15
v_call: TRBV27
clone_size: few
d_call: -
cdr3_aa: CASSTDRSMNTEAFF
cdr3_nt: TGTGCCAGCAGTACAGACAGGAGTATGAACACTGAAGCTTTCTTT

j_call: TRBJ1-4
cdr3_length: 17
v_call: TRBV5-6
clone_size: -
d_call: -
cdr3_aa: CASSLAGFWAGDEKLFF
cdr3_nt: TGTGCCAGCAGCTTGGCGGGGTTCTGGGCAGGGGACGAAAAACTGTTTTTT

j_call: TRBJ2-2
cdr3_length: 12
v_call: TRBV10-3
clone_size: -
d_call: -
cdr3_aa: CAISRDSGELFF
cdr3_nt: TGTGCCATCAGCCGGGACTCCGGGGAGCTGTTTTTT

j_call: TRBJ1-2
cdr3_length: 13
v_call: TRBV10-1
clone_size: -
d_call: TRBD1
cdr3_aa: CASSAGTEYGYTF
cdr3_nt: TGCGCCAGCAGTGCTGGGACAGAATATGGCTACACCTTC

j_call: TRBJ2-7
cdr3_length: 14
v_call: TRBV6-5
clone_size: -
d_call: -
cdr3_aa: CASSYVGAGMEQYF
cdr3_nt: TGTGCCAGCAGTTACGTAGGGGCCGGCATGGAGCAGTACTTC

j_call: TRBJ2-1
cdr3_length: 16
v_call: TRBV19
clone_size: -
d_call: TRBD2
cdr3_aa: CASSTSGTSSYNEQFF
cdr3_nt: TGTGCCAGTAGTACCTCGGGGACTAGTTCCTACAATGAGCAGTTCTTC

j_call: TRBJ2-7
cdr3_length: 12
v_call: TRBV19
clone_size: -
d_call: -
cdr3_aa: CASSTTTRAQYF
cdr3_nt: TGTGCCAGTAGTACGACGACACGTGCGCAGTACTTC

j_call: TRBJ1-5
cdr3_length: 13
v_call: TRBV7-2
clone_size: -
d_call: -
cdr3_aa: CASSLVVEQPQHF
cdr3_nt: TGTGCCAGCAGCTTAGTGGTAGAACAGCCCCAGCATTTT

j_call: TRBJ1-3
cdr3_length: 14
v_call: TRBV5-1
clone_size: -
d_call: -
cdr3_aa: CASSSGQIGNTIYF
cdr3_nt: TGCGCCAGCAGCTCGGGACAAATCGGAAACACCATATATTTT